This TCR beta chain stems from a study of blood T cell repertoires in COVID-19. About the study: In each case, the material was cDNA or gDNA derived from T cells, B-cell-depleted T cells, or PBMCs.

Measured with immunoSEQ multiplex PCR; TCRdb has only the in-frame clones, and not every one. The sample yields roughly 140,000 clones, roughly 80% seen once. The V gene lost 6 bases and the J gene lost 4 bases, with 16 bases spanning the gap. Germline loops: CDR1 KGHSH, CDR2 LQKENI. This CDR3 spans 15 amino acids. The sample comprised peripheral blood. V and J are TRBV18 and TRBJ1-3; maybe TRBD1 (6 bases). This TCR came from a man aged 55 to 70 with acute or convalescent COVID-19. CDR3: CASSPKQGRGNTIYF. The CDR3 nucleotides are TGTGCCAGCTCGCCTAAGCAGGGGAGAGGAAACACCATATATTTT.